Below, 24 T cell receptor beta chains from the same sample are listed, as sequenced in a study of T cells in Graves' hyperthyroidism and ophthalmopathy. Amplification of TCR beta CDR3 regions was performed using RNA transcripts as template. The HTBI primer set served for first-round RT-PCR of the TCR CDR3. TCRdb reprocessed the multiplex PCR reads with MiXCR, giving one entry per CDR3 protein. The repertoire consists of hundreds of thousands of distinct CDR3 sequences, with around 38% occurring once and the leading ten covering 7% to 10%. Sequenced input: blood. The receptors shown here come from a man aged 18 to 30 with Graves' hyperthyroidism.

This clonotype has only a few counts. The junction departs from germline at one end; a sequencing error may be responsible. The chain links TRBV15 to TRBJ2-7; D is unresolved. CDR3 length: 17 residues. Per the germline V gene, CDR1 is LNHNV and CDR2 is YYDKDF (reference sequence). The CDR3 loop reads CATSSLPDPRESEERYF. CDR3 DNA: TGTGCCACCAGCAGCCTACCTGACCCAAGGGAATCTGAGGAGCGGTACTTC.

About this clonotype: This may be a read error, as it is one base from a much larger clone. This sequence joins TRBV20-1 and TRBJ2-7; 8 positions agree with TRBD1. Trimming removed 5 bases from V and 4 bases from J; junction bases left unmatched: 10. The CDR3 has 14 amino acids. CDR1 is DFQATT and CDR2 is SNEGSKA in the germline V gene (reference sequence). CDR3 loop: CSAGRTGGNYEQYF. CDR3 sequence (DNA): TGCAGTGCTGGCCGAACAGGGGGGAATTACGAGCAGTACTTC.

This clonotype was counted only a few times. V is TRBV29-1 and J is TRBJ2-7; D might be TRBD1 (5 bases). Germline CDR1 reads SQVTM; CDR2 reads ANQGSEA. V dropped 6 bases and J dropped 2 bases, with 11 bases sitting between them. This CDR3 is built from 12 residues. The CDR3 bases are TGCAGCGTCGCCCCCAGGGCCTACGAGCAGTACTTC. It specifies CSVAPRAYEQYF.

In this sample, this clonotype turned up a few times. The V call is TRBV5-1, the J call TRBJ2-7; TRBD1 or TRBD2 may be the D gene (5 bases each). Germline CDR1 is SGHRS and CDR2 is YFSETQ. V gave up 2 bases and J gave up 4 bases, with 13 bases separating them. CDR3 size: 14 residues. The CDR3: CASSFIRGGYEQYF. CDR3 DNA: TGCGCCAGCAGCTTCATTCGTGGGGGTTACGAGCAGTACTTC.

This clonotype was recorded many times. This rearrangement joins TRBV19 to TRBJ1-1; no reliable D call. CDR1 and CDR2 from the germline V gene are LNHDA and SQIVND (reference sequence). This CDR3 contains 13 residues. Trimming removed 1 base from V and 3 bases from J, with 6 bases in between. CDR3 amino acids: CASSIGGDTEAFF. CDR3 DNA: TGTGCCAGTAGTATAGGCGGGGACACTGAAGCTTTCTTT.

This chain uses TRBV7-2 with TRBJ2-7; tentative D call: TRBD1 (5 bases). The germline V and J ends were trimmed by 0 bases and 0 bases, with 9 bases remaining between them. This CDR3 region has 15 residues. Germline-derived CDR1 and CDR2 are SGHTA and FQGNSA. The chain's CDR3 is CASSLAKGPSYEQYF. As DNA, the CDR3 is TGTGCCAGCAGCTTAGCGAAGGGGCCCTCCTACGAGCAGTACTTC.

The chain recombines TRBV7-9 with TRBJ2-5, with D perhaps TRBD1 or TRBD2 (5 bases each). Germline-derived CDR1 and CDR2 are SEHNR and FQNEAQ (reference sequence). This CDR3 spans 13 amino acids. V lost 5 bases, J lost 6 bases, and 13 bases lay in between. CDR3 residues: CASSRWGSQTQYF. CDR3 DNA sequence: TGTGCCAGCAGCCGGTGGGGGAGTCAGACCCAGTACTTC.

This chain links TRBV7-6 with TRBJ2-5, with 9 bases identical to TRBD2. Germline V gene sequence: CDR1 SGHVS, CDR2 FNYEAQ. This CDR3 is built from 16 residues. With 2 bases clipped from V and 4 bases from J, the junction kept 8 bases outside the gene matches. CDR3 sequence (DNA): TGTGCCAGCAGCTTATACCGCGGGAGGGCCAGAGAGACCCAGTACTTC. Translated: CASSLYRGRARETQYF.

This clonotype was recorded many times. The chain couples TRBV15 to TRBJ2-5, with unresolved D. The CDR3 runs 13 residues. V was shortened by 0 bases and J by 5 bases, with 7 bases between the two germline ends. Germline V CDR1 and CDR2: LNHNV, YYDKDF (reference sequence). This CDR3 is CATSRDVSETQYF. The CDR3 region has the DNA TGTGCCACCAGCAGAGATGTGAGCGAGACCCAGTACTTC.

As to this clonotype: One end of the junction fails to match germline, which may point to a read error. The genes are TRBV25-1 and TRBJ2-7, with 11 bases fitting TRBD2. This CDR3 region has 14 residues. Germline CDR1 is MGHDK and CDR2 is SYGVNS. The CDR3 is CASVPGTSGYEQYF. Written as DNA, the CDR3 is TGCGCCAGCGTCCCCGGGACTAGCGGCTACGAGCAGTACTTC.

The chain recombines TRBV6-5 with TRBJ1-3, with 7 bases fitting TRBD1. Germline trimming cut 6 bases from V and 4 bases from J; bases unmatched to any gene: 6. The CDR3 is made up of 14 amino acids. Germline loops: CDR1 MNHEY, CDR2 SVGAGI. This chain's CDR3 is CASRIQGSGNTIYF. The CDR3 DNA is TGTGCCAGCAGAATACAGGGGTCCGGAAACACCATATATTTT.

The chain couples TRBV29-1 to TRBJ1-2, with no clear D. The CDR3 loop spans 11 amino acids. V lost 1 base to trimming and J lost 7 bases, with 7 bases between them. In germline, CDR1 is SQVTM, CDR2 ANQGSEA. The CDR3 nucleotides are TGCAGCGTTGAAGTGGAGGTTGGCTACACCTTC. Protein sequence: CSVEVEVGYTF.

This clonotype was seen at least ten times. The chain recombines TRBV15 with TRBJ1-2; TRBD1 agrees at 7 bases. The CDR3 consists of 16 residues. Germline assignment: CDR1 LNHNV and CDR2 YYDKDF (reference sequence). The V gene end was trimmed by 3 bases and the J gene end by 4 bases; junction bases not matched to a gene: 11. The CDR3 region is CATSRGGTGDFYGYTF. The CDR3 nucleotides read TGTGCCACCAGCAGGGGAGGTACAGGGGACTTCTATGGCTACACCTTC.

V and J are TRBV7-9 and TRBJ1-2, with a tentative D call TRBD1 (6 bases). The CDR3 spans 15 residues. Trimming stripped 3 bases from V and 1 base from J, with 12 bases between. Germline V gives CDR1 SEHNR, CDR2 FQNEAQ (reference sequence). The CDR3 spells CASSFGEGVNYGYTF. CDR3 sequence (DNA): TGTGCCAGCAGCTTCGGGGAGGGGGTTAACTATGGCTACACCTTC.

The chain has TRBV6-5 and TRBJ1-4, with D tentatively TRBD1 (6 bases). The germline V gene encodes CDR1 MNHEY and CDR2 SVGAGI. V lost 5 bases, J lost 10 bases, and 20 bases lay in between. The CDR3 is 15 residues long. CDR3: CASSADGSEGGKLFF. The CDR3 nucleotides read TGTGCCAGCAGTGCGGACGGATCCGAGGGGGGAAAACTGTTTTTT.

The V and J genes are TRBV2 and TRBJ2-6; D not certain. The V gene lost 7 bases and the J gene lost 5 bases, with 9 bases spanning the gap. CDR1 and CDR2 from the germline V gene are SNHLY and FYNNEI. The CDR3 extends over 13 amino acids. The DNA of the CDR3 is TGTGCCAGCACGATGGAGCGGGCCAACGTCCTGACTTTC. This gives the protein CASTMERANVLTF.

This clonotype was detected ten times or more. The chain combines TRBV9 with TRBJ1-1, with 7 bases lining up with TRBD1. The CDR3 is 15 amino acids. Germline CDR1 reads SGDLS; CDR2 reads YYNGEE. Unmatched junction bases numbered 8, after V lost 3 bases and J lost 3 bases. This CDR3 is CASSAYDREDTEAFF. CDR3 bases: TGTGCCAGCAGCGCCTACGACAGGGAGGACACTGAAGCTTTCTTT. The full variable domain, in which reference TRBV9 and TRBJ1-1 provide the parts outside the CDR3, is DSGVTQTPKHLITATGQRVTLRCSPRSGDLSVYWYQQSLDQGLQFLIQYYNGEERAKGNILERFSAQQFPDLHSELNLSSLELGDSALYFCASSAYDREDTEAFFGQGTRLTVV.

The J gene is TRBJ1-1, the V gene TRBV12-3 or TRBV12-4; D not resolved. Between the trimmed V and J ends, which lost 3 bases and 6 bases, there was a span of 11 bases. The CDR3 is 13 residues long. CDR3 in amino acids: CASSFETHAEAFF. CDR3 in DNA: TGTGCCAGCAGTTTTGAGACACACGCTGAAGCTTTCTTT.

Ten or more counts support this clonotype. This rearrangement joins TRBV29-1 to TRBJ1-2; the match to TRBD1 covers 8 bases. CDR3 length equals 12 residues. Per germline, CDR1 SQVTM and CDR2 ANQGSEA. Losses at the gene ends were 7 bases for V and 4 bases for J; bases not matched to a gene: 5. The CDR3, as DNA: TGCAGCGCTGGACAGGGCTCCTATGGCTACACCTTC. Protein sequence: CSAGQGSYGYTF.

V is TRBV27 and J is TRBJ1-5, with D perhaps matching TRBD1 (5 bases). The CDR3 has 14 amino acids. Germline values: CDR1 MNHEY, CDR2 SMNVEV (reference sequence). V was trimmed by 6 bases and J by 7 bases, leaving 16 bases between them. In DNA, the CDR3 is TGTGCCAGCAGCTATGGGGCCCTCAGGCAGCCCCAGCATTTT. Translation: CASSYGALRQPQHF.

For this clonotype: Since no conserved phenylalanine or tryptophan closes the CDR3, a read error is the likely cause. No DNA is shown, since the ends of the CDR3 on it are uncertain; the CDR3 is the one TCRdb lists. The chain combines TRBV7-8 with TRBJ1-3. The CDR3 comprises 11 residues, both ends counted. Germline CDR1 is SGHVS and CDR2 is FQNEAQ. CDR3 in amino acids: CASSRWPGGNT.

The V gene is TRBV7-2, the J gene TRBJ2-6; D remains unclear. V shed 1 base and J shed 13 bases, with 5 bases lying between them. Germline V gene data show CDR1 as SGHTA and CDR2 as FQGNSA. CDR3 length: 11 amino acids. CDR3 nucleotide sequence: TGTGCCAGCAGCTTAGACAAAGTCCTGACTTTC. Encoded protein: CASSLDKVLTF.

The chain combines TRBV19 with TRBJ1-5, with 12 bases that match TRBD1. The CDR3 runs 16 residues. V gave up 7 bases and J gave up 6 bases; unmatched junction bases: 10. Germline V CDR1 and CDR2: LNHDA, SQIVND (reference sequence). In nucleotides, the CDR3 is TGTGCCAGTACGAGAGGGACAGGGGGCCGTATTCAGCCCCAGCATTTT. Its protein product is CASTRGTGGRIQPQHF.

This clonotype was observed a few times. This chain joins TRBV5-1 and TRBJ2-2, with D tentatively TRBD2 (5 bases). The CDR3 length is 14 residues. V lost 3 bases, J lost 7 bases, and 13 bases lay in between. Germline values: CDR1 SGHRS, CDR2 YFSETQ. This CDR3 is CASSWTHSGGELFF. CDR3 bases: TGCGCCAGCAGCTGGACTCATTCGGGCGGGGAGCTGTTTTTT.